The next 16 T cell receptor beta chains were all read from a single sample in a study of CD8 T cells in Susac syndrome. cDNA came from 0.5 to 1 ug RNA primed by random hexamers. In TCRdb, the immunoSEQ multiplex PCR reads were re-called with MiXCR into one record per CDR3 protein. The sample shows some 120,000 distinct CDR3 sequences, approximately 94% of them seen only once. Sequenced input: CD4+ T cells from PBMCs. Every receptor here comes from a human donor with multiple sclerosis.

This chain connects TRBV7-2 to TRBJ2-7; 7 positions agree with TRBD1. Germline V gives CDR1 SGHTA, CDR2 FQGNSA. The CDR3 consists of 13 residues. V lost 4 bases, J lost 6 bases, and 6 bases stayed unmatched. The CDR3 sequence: CASSYRGGGEQYF. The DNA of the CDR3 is TGTGCCAGCAGCTACAGGGGTGGAGGCGAGCAGTACTTC.

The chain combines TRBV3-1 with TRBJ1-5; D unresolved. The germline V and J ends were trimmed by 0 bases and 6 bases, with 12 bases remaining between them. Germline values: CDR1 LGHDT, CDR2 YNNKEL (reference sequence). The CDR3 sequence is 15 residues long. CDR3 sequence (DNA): TGTGCCAGCAGCCAAGATCGAAGTTCACGTCAGCCCCAGCATTTT. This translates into CASSQDRSSRQPQHF.

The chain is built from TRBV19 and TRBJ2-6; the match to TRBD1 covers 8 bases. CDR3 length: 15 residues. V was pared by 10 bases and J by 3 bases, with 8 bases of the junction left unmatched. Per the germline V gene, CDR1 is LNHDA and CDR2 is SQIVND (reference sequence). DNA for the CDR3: TGTGCCACTACCTTGACAGGGGTTGGGGCCAACGTCCTGACTTTC. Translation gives CATTLTGVGANVLTF.

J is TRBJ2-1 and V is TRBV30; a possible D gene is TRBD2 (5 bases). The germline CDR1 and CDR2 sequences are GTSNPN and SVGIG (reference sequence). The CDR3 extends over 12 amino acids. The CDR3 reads CALAVVLNEQFF. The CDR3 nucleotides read TGTGCGCTAGCAGTGGTATTGAATGAGCAGTTCTTC.

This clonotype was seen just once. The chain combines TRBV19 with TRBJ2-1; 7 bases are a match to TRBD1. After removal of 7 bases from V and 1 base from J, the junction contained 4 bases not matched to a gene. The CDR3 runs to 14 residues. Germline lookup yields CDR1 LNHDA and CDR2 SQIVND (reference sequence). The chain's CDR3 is CASKARGSYNEQFF. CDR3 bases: TGTGCCAGTAAGGCCAGGGGGTCCTACAATGAGCAGTTCTTC. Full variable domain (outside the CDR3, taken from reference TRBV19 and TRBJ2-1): DGGITQSPKYLFRKEGQNVTLSCEQNLNHDAMYWYRQDPGQGLRLIYYSQIVNDFQKGDIAEGYSVSREKKESFPLTVTSAQKNPTAFYLCASKARGSYNEQFFGPGTRLTVL.

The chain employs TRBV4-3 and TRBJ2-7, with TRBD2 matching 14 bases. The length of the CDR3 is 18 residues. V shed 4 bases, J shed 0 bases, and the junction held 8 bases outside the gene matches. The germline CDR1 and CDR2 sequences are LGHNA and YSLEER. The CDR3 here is CASSPQGLAGATSYEQYF. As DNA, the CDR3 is TGCGCCAGCAGCCCCCAGGGACTAGCGGGGGCTACCTCCTACGAGCAGTACTTC.

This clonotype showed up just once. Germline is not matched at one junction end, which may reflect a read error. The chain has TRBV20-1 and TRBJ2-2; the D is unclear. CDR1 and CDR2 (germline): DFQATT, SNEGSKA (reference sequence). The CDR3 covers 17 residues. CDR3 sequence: CSARDISRAANTGELFF. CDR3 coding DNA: TGCAGTGCTAGAGATATTAGCAGAGCCGCGAACACTGGGGAGCTGTTTTTT.

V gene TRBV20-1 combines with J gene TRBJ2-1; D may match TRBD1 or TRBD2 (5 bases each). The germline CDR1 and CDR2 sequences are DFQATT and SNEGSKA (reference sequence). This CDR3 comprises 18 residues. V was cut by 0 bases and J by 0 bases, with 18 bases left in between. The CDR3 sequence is CSAREWSRGAGSYNEQFF. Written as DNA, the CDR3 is TGCAGTGCTAGAGAGTGGTCCCGGGGCGCAGGCTCCTACAATGAGCAGTTCTTC.

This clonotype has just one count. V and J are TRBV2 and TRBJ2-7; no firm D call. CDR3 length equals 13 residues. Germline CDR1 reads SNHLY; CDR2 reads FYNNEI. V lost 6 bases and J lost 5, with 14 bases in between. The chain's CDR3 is CASSLTTSNEQYF. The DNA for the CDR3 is TGTGCCAGCAGCCTCACAACCTCAAACGAGCAGTACTTC. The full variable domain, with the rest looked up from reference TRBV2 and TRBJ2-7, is EPEVTQTPSHQVTQMGQEVILRCVPISNHLYFYWYRQILGQKVEFLVSFYNNEISEKSEIFDDQFSVERPDGSNFTLKIRSTKLEDSAMYFCASSLTTSNEQYFGPGTRLTVT.

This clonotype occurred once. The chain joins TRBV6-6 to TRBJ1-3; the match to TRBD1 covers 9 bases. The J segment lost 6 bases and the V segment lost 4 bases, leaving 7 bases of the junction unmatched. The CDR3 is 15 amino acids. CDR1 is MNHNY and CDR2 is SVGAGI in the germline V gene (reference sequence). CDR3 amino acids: CASSSVTGGENTIYF. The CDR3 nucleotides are TGTGCCAGCAGTTCCGTAACAGGGGGCGAAAACACCATATATTTT.

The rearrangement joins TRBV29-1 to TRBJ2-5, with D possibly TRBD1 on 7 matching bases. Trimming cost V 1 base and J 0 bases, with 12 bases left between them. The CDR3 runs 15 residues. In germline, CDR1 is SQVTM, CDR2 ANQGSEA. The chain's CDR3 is CSVEGSRGDQETQYF. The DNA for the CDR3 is TGCAGCGTTGAAGGATCCAGGGGGGACCAAGAGACCCAGTACTTC.

The CDR3 nucleotides read TGCGCCAGCAGCCAAGACGTCACCAGTAATGAAAAACTGTTTTTT. Its protein is CASSQDVTSNEKLFF. The rearrangement uses TRBV4-3 and TRBJ1-4; no firm D call. The CDR3 is 15 amino acids. V lost 0 bases and J lost 4, with 9 bases in between. Per the germline V gene, CDR1 is LGHNA and CDR2 is YSLEER.

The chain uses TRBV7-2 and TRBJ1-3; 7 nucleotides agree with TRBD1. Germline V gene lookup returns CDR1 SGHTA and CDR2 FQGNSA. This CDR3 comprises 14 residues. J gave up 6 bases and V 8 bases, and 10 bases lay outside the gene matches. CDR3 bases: TGTGCCAGCTCCACGGACAGGCTCTCAAACACCATATATTTT. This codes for CASSTDRLSNTIYF.

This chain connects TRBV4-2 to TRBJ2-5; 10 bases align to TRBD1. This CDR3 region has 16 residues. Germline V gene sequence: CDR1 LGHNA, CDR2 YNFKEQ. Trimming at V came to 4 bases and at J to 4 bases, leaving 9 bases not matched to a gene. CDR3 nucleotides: TGTGCCAGCAGCCGTGAGGGACAGGGGAGAGGAGAGACCCAGTACTTC. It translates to CASSREGQGRGETQYF.

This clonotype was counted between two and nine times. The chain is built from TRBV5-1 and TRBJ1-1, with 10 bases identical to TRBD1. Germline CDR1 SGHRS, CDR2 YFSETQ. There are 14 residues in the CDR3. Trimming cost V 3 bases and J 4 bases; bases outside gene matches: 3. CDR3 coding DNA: TGCGCCAGCAGCTCCCGGACAGGGGGCACTGAAGCTTTCTTT. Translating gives CASSSRTGGTEAFF.

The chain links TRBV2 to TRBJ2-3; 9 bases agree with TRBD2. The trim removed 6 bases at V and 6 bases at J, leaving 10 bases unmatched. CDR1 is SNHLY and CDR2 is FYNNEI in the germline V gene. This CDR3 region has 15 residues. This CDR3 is CASRPPPSGGDTQYF. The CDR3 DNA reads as TGTGCCAGCAGACCACCTCCCAGCGGGGGGGATACGCAGTATTTT.